Below, one T cell receptor beta chain is given with its context. What it binds is unknown. CDR1 is MRHNA and CDR2 is SNTAGT in the germline V gene. This CDR3 comprises 14 residues. Deletions cut 4 bases from V and 4 bases from J, with 12 bases between. The PCR used 60 Vbeta and 13 Jbeta primers. Assay used: immunoSEQ multiplex PCR; TCRdb lists only in-frame clones, some missing. This sample has 200,000 or so clones, with roughly 80% found just once. This specimen comes from a study of cytomegalovirus exposure and HLA in healthy donors. On the study more broadly: Falling in the Caucasian-associated ancestry cluster were less than 85% of 350 to 400 genotyped donors.

The study, taken as a whole, reports: Within an earlier analysis, most TCR beta V segments proved productive either about 90% or about 30% of the time.

Source material: PBMCs. The chain has TRBV6-4 and TRBJ2-3; possible D gene TRBD1, 6 bases. The clonotype was recovered from a man aged 50 or older in good health and CMV-seronegative. CDR3 region: CASSGGLEADTQYF. For the CDR3, the DNA is TGTGCCAGCAGTGGGGGGCTGGAAGCAGATACGCAGTATTTT.